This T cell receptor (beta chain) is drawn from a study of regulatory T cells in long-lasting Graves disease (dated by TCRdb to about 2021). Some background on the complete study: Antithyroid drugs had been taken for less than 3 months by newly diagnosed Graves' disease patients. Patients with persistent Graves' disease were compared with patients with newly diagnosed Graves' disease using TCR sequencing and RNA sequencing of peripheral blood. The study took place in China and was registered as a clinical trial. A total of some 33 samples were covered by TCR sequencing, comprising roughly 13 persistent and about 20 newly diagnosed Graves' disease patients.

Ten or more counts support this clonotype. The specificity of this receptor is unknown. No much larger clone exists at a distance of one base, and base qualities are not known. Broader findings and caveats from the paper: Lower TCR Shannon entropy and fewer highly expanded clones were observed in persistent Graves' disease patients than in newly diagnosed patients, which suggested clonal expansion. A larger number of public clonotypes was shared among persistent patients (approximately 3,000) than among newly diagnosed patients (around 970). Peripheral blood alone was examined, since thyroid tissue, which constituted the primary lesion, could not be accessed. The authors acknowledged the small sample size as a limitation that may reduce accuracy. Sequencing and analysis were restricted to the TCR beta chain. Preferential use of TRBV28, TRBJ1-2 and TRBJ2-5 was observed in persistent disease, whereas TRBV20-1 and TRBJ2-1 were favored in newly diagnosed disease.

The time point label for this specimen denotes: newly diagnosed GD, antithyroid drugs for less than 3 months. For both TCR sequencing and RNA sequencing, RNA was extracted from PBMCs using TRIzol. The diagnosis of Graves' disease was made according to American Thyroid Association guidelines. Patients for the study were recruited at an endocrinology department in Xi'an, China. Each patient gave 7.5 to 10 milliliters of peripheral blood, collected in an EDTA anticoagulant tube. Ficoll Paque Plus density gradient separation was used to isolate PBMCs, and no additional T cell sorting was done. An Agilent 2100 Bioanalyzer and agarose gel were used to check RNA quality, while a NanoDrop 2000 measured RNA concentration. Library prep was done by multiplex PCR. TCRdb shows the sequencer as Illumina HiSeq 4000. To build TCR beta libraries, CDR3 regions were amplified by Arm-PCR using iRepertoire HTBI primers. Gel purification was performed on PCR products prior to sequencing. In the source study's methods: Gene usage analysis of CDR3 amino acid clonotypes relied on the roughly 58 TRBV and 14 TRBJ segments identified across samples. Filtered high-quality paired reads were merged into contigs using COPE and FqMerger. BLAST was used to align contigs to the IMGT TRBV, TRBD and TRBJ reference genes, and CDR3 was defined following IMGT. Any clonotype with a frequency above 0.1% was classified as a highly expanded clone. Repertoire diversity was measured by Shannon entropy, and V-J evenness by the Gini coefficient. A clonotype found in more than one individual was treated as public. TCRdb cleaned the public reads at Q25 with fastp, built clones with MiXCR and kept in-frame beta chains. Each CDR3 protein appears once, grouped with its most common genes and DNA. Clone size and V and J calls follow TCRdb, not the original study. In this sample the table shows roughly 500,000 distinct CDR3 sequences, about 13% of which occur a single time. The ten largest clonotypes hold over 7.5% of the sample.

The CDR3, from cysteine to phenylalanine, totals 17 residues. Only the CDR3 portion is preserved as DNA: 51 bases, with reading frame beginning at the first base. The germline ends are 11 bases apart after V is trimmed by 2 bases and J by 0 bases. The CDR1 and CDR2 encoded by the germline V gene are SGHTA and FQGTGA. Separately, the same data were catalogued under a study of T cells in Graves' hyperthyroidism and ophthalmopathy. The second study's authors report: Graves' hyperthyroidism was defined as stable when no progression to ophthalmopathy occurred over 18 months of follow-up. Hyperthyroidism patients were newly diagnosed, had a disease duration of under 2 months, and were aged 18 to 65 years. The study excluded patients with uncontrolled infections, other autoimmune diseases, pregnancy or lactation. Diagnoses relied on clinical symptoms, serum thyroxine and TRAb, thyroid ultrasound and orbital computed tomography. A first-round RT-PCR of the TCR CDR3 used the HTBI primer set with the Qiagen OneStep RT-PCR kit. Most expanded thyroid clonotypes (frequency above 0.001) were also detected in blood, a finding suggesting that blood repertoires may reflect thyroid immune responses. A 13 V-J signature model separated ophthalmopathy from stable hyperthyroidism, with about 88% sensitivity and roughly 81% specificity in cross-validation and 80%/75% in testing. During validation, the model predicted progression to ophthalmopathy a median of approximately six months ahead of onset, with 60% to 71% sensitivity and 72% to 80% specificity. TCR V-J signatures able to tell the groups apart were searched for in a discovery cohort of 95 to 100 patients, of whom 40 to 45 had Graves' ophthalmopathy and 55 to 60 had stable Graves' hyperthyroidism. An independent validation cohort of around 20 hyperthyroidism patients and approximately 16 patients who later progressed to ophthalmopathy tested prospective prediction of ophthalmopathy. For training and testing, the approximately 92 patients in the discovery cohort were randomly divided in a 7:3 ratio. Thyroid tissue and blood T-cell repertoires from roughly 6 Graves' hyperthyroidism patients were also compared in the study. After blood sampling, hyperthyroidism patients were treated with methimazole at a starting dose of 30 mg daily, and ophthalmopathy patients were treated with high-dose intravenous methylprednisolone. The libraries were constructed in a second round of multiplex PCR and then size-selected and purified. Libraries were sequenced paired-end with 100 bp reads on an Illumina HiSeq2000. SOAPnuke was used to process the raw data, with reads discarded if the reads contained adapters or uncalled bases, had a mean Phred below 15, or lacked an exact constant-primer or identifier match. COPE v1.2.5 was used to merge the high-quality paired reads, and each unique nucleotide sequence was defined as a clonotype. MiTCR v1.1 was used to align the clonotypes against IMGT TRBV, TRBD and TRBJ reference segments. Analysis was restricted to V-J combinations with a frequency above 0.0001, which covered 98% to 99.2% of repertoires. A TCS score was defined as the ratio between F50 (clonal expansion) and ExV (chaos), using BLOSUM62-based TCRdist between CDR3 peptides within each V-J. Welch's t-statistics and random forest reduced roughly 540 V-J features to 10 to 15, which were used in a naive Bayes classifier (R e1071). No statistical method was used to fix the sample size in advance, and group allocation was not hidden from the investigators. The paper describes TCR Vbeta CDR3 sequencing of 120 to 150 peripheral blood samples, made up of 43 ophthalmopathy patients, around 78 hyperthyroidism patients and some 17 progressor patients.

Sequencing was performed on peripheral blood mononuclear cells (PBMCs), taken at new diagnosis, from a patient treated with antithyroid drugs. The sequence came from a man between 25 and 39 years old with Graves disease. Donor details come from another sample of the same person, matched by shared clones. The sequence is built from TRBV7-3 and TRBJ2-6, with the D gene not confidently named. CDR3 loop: CASSLDLTNSGANVLTF. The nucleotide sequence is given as TGTGCCAGCAGCTTAGACCTCACTAACTCTGGGGCCAACGTCCTGACTTTC.